This T cell receptor (beta chain) was identified during a study of blood T cell repertoires in COVID-19. This clone was seen only once. Germline assignment: CDR1 MDHEN and CDR2 SYDVKM. Trimming removed 1 base at V and 9 bases at J, with 13 bases between. CDR3 size: 15 residues. Per the study methods: Estimates of nucleated cell counts were drawn from the amplification of reference gene primers. Profiling relied on immunoSEQ multiplex PCR, and the TCRdb table lists in-frame clones only, not all of them. The V and J calls and clone size are taken from that table; D and trimming were inferred from the DNA. The sample carries under 350,000 clones, about 86% recorded once.

Sequences were obtained from PBMCs or T cells enriched from blood (not recorded which). J is TRBJ1-6 and V is TRBV28; D might be TRBD1 (6 bases). The TCR originated in a middle-aged woman with acute COVID-19. CDR3 sequence (DNA): TGTGCCAGCAGTTTATTTGGGGGCGTTCCTTCACCCCTCCACTTT. Amino acids: CASSLFGGVPSPLHF.